This TCR beta chain was recorded in a study of T cells in Graves' hyperthyroidism and ophthalmopathy. Patients affected by ophthalmopathy presented a Clinical Activity Score of at least 3, a NOSPECS grade of at least 4, and disease duration below 3 months. The study excluded patients with uncontrolled infection, other autoimmune disease, pregnancy or lactation. J gave up 4 bases and V 6 bases, and 9 bases lay outside the gene matches. The CDR3 spans 16 residues. This clonotype was seen more than once but under ten times. Its target is not known. General observations from the study: Researchers found most expanded thyroid clonotypes above 0.001 in blood as well. Progression to ophthalmopathy was predicted a median of 6.5 months early.

Template material for amplifying TCR beta CDR3 regions consisted of RNA transcripts. A first-round RT-PCR of the TCR CDR3 used the HTBI primer set. TCRdb recomputed calls from the multiplex PCR reads with MiXCR, one row per CDR3 protein. The data hold more than 500,000 distinct CDR3 sequences, with about 16% observed a single time. The source material was blood. This TCR came from a woman in her twenties or thirties with Graves' ophthalmopathy. The rearrangement uses TRBV12-3 or TRBV12-4 and TRBJ2-2; 9 bases fit TRBD2. The CDR3 sequence: CASRSPAGGPTGELFF. CDR3 sequence (DNA): TGTGCCAGCAGGTCGCCAGCGGGAGGTCCCACCGGGGAGCTGTTTTTT.